The 31 T cell receptor beta chains below were found in one sample sequenced in a study of control samples from healthy donors and cancer patients. TCRdb's table, derived via immunoSEQ multiplex PCR, lists solely in-frame clones and lacks some. Of about 77,000 clones in the sample, about 92% were seen once. Input material: blood. All receptors derive from a woman between 55 and 75 years old in good health.

J is TRBJ2-7 and V is TRBV2; D remains unclear. Germline V CDR1 and CDR2: SNHLY, FYNNEI. V was pared by 2 bases and J by 8 bases, with 10 bases between. This CDR3 has 12 residues. DNA of the CDR3: TGTGCCAGCAGTGAAATGGGAACCCAGCAGTACTTC. It translates to CASSEMGTQQYF.

V and J are TRBV14 and TRBJ1-4, with a tentative D call TRBD1 (5 bases). Germline lookup yields CDR1 SGHDN and CDR2 FVKESK. Trimming pared 3 bases from V and 6 bases from J, leaving 17 bases between. The CDR3 totals 16 residues. This CDR3 is CASSQLWLSRDEKLFF. For the CDR3, the DNA is TGTGCCAGCAGCCAGCTTTGGTTGAGCAGGGATGAAAAACTGTTTTTT.

This chain joins TRBV10-3 and TRBJ2-3; D possibly corresponds to TRBD2 (5 bases). CDR1 is ENHRY and CDR2 is SYGVKD in the germline V gene. The CDR3 has 15 amino acids. V lost 7 bases to trimming and J lost 6 bases, with 20 bases between them. The CDR3 protein is CAITSGGSRLDTQYF. The DNA of the CDR3 is TGTGCCATCACTTCAGGTGGGAGCAGGCTTGATACGCAGTATTTT.

This chain connects TRBV13 to TRBJ2-7; D is unclear. Germline-derived CDR1 and CDR2 are PRHDT and FYEKMQ (reference sequence). V lost 1 base and J lost 6, with 4 bases in between. This CDR3 has 11 residues. The CDR3: CASSLVGEQYF. In DNA, the CDR3 is TGTGCCAGCAGCTTAGTCGGCGAGCAGTACTTC.

This rearrangement joins TRBV12-3 or TRBV12-4 to TRBJ1-2; unclear D gene. V shed 3 bases and J shed 4 bases, with 6 bases lying between them. The CDR3 covers 12 residues. CDR3 DNA: TGTGCCAGCAGTTTTGGGGTCTATGGCTACACCTTC. Translated: CASSFGVYGYTF.

This sequence joins TRBV21-1 and TRBJ2-3; the table's TRBD1 call for D was not verified on the DNA. TRBV21-1 is a pseudogene locus. The CDR3 totals 19 residues. The CDR3 region has the DNA TGTGCCAGCAGCCCCAGCGGACAGGGGGCAAAAAAGGGGGCAGATACGCAGTATTTT. Its translation: CASSPSGQGAKKGADTQYF.

The V call is TRBV24-1, the J call TRBJ2-1; TRBD2 aligns across 10 bases. Germline CDR1 is KGHDR and CDR2 is SFDVKD. V lost 7 bases to trimming and J lost 12 bases; unmatched junction nucleotides: 8. This CDR3 has 13 residues. The CDR3: CATSLAGEVSQFF. The CDR3 DNA follows: TGTGCCACCAGCCTAGCGGGAGAGGTCTCGCAGTTCTTC.

This clone occurred once. The rearrangement joins TRBV10-3 to TRBJ2-1, with 9 bases lining up with TRBD1. The CDR3 is made up of 16 amino acids. The germline CDR1 and CDR2 sequences are ENHRY and SYGVKD. Trimming removed 6 bases from V and 6 bases from J; junction bases left unmatched: 12. The CDR3 loop is CAIRGSPGTGINEQFF. CDR3 bases: TGTGCCATCAGAGGCAGTCCCGGGACAGGGATCAATGAGCAGTTCTTC.

The chain uses TRBV7-9 and TRBJ2-3, with D perhaps given as TRBD1 or TRBD2 (5 bases each). This CDR3 has 16 residues. V was trimmed by 2 bases and J by 0 bases, leaving 12 bases between them. CDR1 and CDR2 from the germline V gene are SEHNR and FQNEAQ (reference sequence). CDR3 sequence reads: CASSLRGGGSTDTQYF. CDR3 DNA: TGTGCCAGCAGCTTACGGGGCGGTGGTAGCACAGATACGCAGTATTTT.

V is TRBV5-4 and J is TRBJ1-2; unclear D gene. The CDR3 extends over 12 amino acids. CDR1 SGHNT and CDR2 YYREEE come from the germline V gene (reference sequence). V shed 7 bases and J shed 4 bases, with 11 bases lying between them. The CDR3 nucleotides are TGTGCCAGCGGGGAGGGTAGCTATGGCTACACCTTC. Its translation: CASGEGSYGYTF.

This sequence joins TRBV6-6 and TRBJ2-1, with D perhaps matching TRBD2 (6 bases). Germline V CDR1 and CDR2: MNHNY, SVGAGI (reference sequence). V dropped 7 bases and J dropped 8 bases, with 12 bases sitting between them. The CDR3 contains 12 residues. The CDR3 region is CASTLGGHEQFF. The CDR3, as DNA: TGTGCCAGCACCCTGGGGGGACATGAGCAGTTCTTC.

This chain uses TRBV11-2 with TRBJ2-2; a possible D gene is TRBD2 (5 bases). The germline V and J ends were trimmed by 2 bases and 0 bases, with 16 bases remaining between them. The CDR3 is 18 amino acids. CDR1 SGHAT and CDR2 FQNNGV come from the germline V gene. Here the CDR3 reads CASSLTRPSPSNTGELFF. The DNA of the CDR3 is TGTGCCAGCAGCTTAACTCGACCTAGCCCTTCGAACACCGGGGAGCTGTTTTTT.

This chain uses TRBV24-1 with TRBJ1-1; TRBD1 aligns across 8 bases. The V and J ends lost 7 bases and 0 bases, in that order; junction bases with no gene match: 3. This CDR3 is 14 amino acids long. Germline V gene data show CDR1 as KGHDR and CDR2 as SFDVKD. The CDR3 DNA sequence: TGTGCCACCAGCACAGGGGGTATGAACACTGAAGCTTTCTTT. It codes for CATSTGGMNTEAFF.

The chain employs TRBV3-1 (or the pseudogene TRBV3-2) and TRBJ2-7; D gene uncertain. Deletions cut 0 bases from V and 1 base from J, with 7 bases between. The V gene's germline CDR1 is LGHDT and CDR2 YNNKEL (reference sequence). There are 14 residues in the CDR3. CDR3 in DNA: TGTGCCAGCAGCCAAGATACGGTATCCTACGAGCAGTACTTC. This gives the protein CASSQDTVSYEQYF.

This sequence joins TRBV5-6 and TRBJ1-3; the D is unclear. Germline V gives CDR1 SGHDT, CDR2 YYEEEE. This CDR3 region has 14 residues. Between the trimmed V and J ends, which lost 0 bases and 4 bases, there was a span of 8 bases. This CDR3 is CASSLGLGGNTIYF. CDR3 coding DNA: TGTGCCAGCAGCTTGGGGCTGGGGGGAAACACCATATATTTT. Complete variable domain (other parts from reference TRBV5-6 and TRBJ1-3): DAGVTQSPTHLIKTRGQQVTLRCSPKSGHDTVSWYQQALGQGPQFIFQYYEEEERQRGNFPDRFSGHQFPNYSSELNVNALLLGDSALYLCASSLGLGGNTIYFGEGSWLTVV.

The rearrangement joins TRBV5-1 to TRBJ1-1; a weak D match, TRBD1 (5 bases). Trimming removed 3 bases from V and 2 bases from J, with 11 bases in between. There are 14 residues in the CDR3. CDR1 and CDR2 (germline): SGHRS, YFSETQ. The CDR3: CASSSFQGNTEAFF. The CDR3 coding sequence is TGCGCCAGCAGCTCCTTTCAGGGAAACACTGAAGCTTTCTTT.

The chain is built from TRBV18 and TRBJ2-2, with D uncertain. Deletions cut 2 bases from V and 4 bases from J, with 8 bases between. The CDR3 is 14 amino acids. CDR1 and CDR2 from the germline V gene are KGHSH and LQKENI. As DNA, the CDR3 is TGTGCCAGCTCACCAGGTGTCCTCACCGGGGAGCTGTTTTTT. Translation gives CASSPGVLTGELFF.

The V gene is TRBV20-1, the J gene TRBJ2-5, with D hard to call. This CDR3 comprises 9 residues. V dropped 6 bases and J dropped 5 bases, with 4 bases sitting between them. The germline V gene has CDR1 DFQATT and CDR2 SNEGSKA (reference sequence). CDR3 region: CSAGETQYF. CDR3 bases: TGCAGTGCCGGGGAGACCCAGTACTTC.

V is TRBV27 and J is TRBJ2-1, with 9 bases that match TRBD2. After removal of 7 bases from V and 7 bases from J, the junction contained 8 bases not matched to a gene. Per germline, CDR1 MNHEY and CDR2 SMNVEV (reference sequence). This CDR3 has 14 amino acids. CDR3 sequence: CASKKEAGGNEQFF. DNA for the CDR3: TGTGCCAGCAAGAAGGAGGCGGGAGGGAATGAGCAGTTCTTC.

This chain joins TRBV5-6 and TRBJ1-6; 7 nucleotides match TRBD1. Trimming cost V 0 bases and J 2 bases; bases outside gene matches: 5. Germline lookup yields CDR1 SGHDT and CDR2 YYEEEE. CDR3 length: 17 amino acids. CDR3 sequence (DNA): TGTGCCAGCAGCTTGGCCGGACAGGCAGCCTATAATTCACCCCTCCACTTT. Protein product: CASSLAGQAAYNSPLHF.

The DNA of the CDR3 is TGCGCCAGCAGTCGTACCCCGGGACAGGGGGCTGAAGCTTTCTTT. It encodes CASSRTPGQGAEAFF. The chain is built from TRBV23-1 and TRBJ1-1, with 11 nucleotides matching TRBD1. TRBV23-1 counts as an open reading frame of uncertain function. The CDR3 extends over 15 amino acids. V gave up 4 bases and J gave up 6 bases; unmatched junction bases: 7.

This clone has only one observation. The chain employs TRBV3-1 (or the pseudogene TRBV3-2) and TRBJ2-7; maybe TRBD1 (5 bases). Germline CDR1 reads LGHDT; CDR2 reads YNNKEL (reference sequence). The CDR3 is 14 residues long. The V end was cut by 3 bases, the J end by 2 bases, with 11 bases between. The chain's CDR3 is CASSQDIVPYEQYF. DNA for the CDR3: TGTGCCAGCAGCCAGGACATCGTCCCCTACGAGCAGTACTTC.

The CDR3 reads CASSKQTDTQYF. The CDR3 nucleotides read TGTGCCAGCAGCAAACAGACAGATACGCAGTATTTT. This chain uses TRBV5-6 with TRBJ2-3; D is undetermined. The V gene lost 4 bases and the J gene lost 3 bases, with 6 bases spanning the gap. From germline, CDR1 is SGHDT and CDR2 YYEEEE. The CDR3 has 12 amino acids.

V usage is TRBV5-8 and J usage is TRBJ1-1, with D possibly being TRBD1 (5 bases). The germline V gene has CDR1 SGHTS and CDR2 YDEGEE. V was trimmed by 0 bases and J by 4 bases, leaving 7 bases between them. The CDR3 covers 13 residues. CDR3 bases: TGTGCCAGCAGCTTGGAGGGGCGCACTGAAGCTTTCTTT. Translating it yields CASSLEGRTEAFF.

The chain joins TRBV10-3 to TRBJ1-5; maybe TRBD1 (5 bases). This CDR3 spans 13 amino acids. The V end lost 10 bases, the J end lost 4 bases, and 14 bases lay between the germline ends. Germline CDR1 and CDR2: ENHRY and SYGVKD. The CDR3 DNA sequence: TGTGCCAGCGGGACGGCAATAAATCAGCCCCAGCATTTT. This translates into CASGTAINQPQHF.

This clone has a single count. The CDR3 sequence: CASSWGPTGELFF. The DNA for the CDR3 is TGTGCCAGCAGTTGGGGACCCACCGGGGAGCTGTTTTTT. The gene calls are TRBV12-3 or TRBV12-4 and TRBJ2-2; D is perhaps TRBD1 or TRBD2 (5 bases each). CDR3 length: 13 amino acids. Trimming stripped 4 bases from V and 4 bases from J, with 7 bases between.

The chain has TRBV5-1 and TRBJ2-4, with 7 positions matching TRBD1. Trimming cost V 5 bases and J 5 bases; bases outside gene matches: 7. The CDR3 spans 14 residues. Germline V CDR1 and CDR2: SGHRS, YFSETQ. The CDR3 spells CASSHGQAQNIQYF. CDR3 in DNA: TGCGCCAGCAGTCATGGACAGGCGCAAAACATTCAGTACTTC.

The CDR3 region has the DNA TGTGCCAGCAGCCACCGTACGACTAGCGGGGTTAGCACAGATACGCAGTATTTT. This codes for CASSHRTTSGVSTDTQYF. This chain links TRBV3-1 (or the pseudogene TRBV3-2) with TRBJ2-3, with 11 bases matching TRBD2. The V gene end was trimmed by 3 bases and the J gene end by 0 bases; junction bases not matched to a gene: 8. This CDR3 is built from 18 residues. Germline lookup yields CDR1 LGHDT and CDR2 YNNKEL (reference sequence).

The genes are TRBV7-9 and TRBJ1-1; D is unresolved. The CDR3 spans 14 residues. Trimming took off 2 bases at V and 0 bases at J, with 7 bases between the two ends. CDR1 and CDR2 (germline): SEHNR, FQNEAQ (reference sequence). The CDR3 nucleotides are TGTGCCAGCAGCTTAAGGGATCTGAACACTGAAGCTTTCTTT. Its translation: CASSLRDLNTEAFF. The full variable domain, rest sourced from reference TRBV7-9 and TRBJ1-1, is DTGVSQNPRHKITKRGQNVTFRCDPISEHNRLYWYRQTLGQGPEFLTYFQNEAQLEKSRLLSDRFSAERPKGSFSTLEIQRTEQGDSAMYLCASSLRDLNTEAFFGQGTRLTVV.

The chain recombines TRBV2 with TRBJ2-5; TRBD1 aligns across 9 bases. The V gene end was trimmed by 2 bases and the J gene end by 3 bases; junction bases not matched to a gene: 4. This CDR3 is 15 amino acids long. The germline V gene encodes CDR1 SNHLY and CDR2 FYNNEI. CDR3 region: CASSELGTGKETQYF. The CDR3, as DNA: TGTGCCAGCAGTGAATTAGGGACAGGGAAAGAGACCCAGTACTTC.

V and J are TRBV6-5 and TRBJ1-3; D not certain. CDR1 and CDR2 from the germline V gene are MNHEY and SVGAGI. The V end was cut by 6 bases, the J end by 4 bases, with 10 bases between. CDR3 length equals 13 residues. The CDR3 is CASSSQMGNTIYF. CDR3 in DNA: TGTGCCAGCAGCTCTCAGATGGGAAACACCATATATTTT.